The 20 T cell receptor beta chains in this list originate from one sample, sequenced in a study of cytomegalovirus exposure and HLA in healthy donors. The PCR had 60 Vbeta and 13 Jbeta primers. TCRdb's copy holds only in-frame clones and misses some; the assay was immunoSEQ multiplex PCR. The listing contains roughly 57,000 clones. The material sequenced was PBMCs. All receptors derive from a woman aged 25 to 39 in good health and CMV-seropositive.

The chain is built from TRBV5-1 and TRBJ2-1; the D is unclear. Trimming pared 2 bases from V and 7 bases from J, leaving 10 bases between. This CDR3 spans 13 amino acids. Germline V gives CDR1 SGHRS, CDR2 YFSETQ. The CDR3 DNA reads TGCGCCAGCAGCTTTGACCCCGGGAATGAGCAGTTCTTC. Its translation: CASSFDPGNEQFF.

J is TRBJ2-1 and V is TRBV6-5, with TRBD2 matching 8 bases. Germline V gives CDR1 MNHEY, CDR2 SVGAGI. The CDR3 length is 16 residues. Losses at the gene ends were 2 bases for V and 5 bases for J; bases not matched to a gene: 8. Written as DNA, the CDR3 is TGTGCCAGCAGTTACCGCACGGGAGGGCCACACAATGAGCAGTTCTTC. It encodes CASSYRTGGPHNEQFF.

The chain carries TRBV30 and TRBJ2-1; 12 positions agree with TRBD2. Germline V gene lookup returns CDR1 GTSNPN and CDR2 SVGIG (reference sequence). The J segment lost 0 bases and the V segment lost 5 bases, leaving 5 bases of the junction unmatched. This CDR3 is built from 16 residues. CDR3 coding DNA: TGTGCCTGGGGACTAGCGGGGCTAAGCTCCTACAATGAGCAGTTCTTC. This translates into CAWGLAGLSSYNEQFF.

The gene calls are TRBV29-1 and TRBJ2-7; TRBD1 matches 8 bases. The CDR3 has 15 amino acids. V gave up 6 bases and J gave up 2 bases; unmatched junction bases: 12. Germline lookup yields CDR1 SQVTM and CDR2 ANQGSEA. The CDR3 is CSVHRTGSGAYEQYF. The DNA of the CDR3 is TGCAGCGTGCACAGGACAGGGTCTGGGGCCTACGAGCAGTACTTC.

V gene TRBV19 combines with J gene TRBJ2-3, with 11 bases lining up with TRBD2. The germline V gene encodes CDR1 LNHDA and CDR2 SQIVND (reference sequence). The CDR3 sequence is 16 residues long. The V and J ends lost 4 bases and 2 bases, in that order; junction bases with no gene match: 5. The CDR3 nucleotides read TGTGCCAGTAGTAAGATAGCGGGGGGGACCACAGATACGCAGTATTTT. Translation gives CASSKIAGGTTDTQYF.

J is TRBJ2-7 and V is TRBV6-5, with TRBD2 matching over 7 bases. CDR3 length equals 14 residues. Germline V gene data show CDR1 as MNHEY and CDR2 as SVGAGI. After removal of 6 bases from V and 5 bases from J, the junction contained 10 bases not matched to a gene. DNA for the CDR3: TGTGCCAGCAGGTACGCGGGAGCCGTCCACGAGCAGTACTTC. The encoded protein is CASRYAGAVHEQYF.

This chain links TRBV7-2 with TRBJ2-3; 12 positions match TRBD2. This CDR3 has 16 amino acids. The V segment lost 5 bases and the J segment 4 bases; nucleotides outside the gene matches: 7. Looked up from germline, CDR1 is SGHTA and CDR2 is FQGNSA. The CDR3 DNA is TGTGCCAGCAGCCCCGGACTAGCGGGGAACGCAGATACGCAGTATTTT. This sequence encodes CASSPGLAGNADTQYF.

The chain carries TRBV4-2 and TRBJ2-2; 7 bases are a match to TRBD2. Germline CDR1 and CDR2: LGHNA and YNFKEQ. V was clipped by 0 bases and J by 0 bases; unmatched bases: 7. The CDR3 runs 18 residues. The CDR3, as DNA: TGTGCCAGCAGCCAAGAAGGGCGGGGGACCTCGAACACCGGGGAGCTGTTTTTT. Translated, it gives CASSQEGRGTSNTGELFF.

In DNA form, the CDR3 reads TGTGCCAGCAGTTACGAGGGCGGTCGAATGACTGAAGCTTTCTTT. Its translation is CASSYEGGRMTEAFF. V is TRBV6-6 and J is TRBJ1-1, with D unclear. Per germline, CDR1 MNHNY and CDR2 SVGAGI (reference sequence). The CDR3 is made up of 15 amino acids. Trimming removed 2 bases at V and 5 bases at J, with 15 bases between.

J is TRBJ2-5 and V is TRBV15, with TRBD2 matching 8 bases. Judging by the DNA end, TRBJ2-7 fits better; the J call may be wrong. This CDR3 has 15 amino acids. Germline loops: CDR1 LNHNV, CDR2 YYDKDF (reference sequence). The CDR3 nucleotides are TGTGCCACCAGCAGAGAGGCTAGCGGGTATTACGAGCAGTACTTC. It is translated as CATSREASGYYEQYF.

The CDR3 is CASRLRVNTEAFF. CDR3 DNA sequence: TGTGCCAGCCGCCTTCGGGTGAACACTGAAGCTTTCTTT. The V call is TRBV9, the J call TRBJ1-1, with D unclear. This CDR3 comprises 13 residues. Germline-derived CDR1 and CDR2 are SGDLS and YYNGEE. V lost 7 bases to trimming and J lost 0 bases, with 10 bases between them.

The chain combines TRBV6-5 with TRBJ1-5, with TRBD1 matching over 7 bases. There are 15 residues in the CDR3. The germline CDR1 and CDR2 sequences are MNHEY and SVGAGI. After removal of 5 bases from V and 5 bases from J, the junction contained 9 bases not matched to a gene. The chain's CDR3 is CASSHLTGVDQPQHF. In DNA form, the CDR3 reads TGTGCCAGCAGTCACCTCACAGGGGTCGATCAGCCCCAGCATTTT.

Written as DNA, the CDR3 is TGTGCCAGCTCACTCCAAGCGGGCATCTTTTACAATGAGCAGTTCTTC. Its protein is CASSLQAGIFYNEQFF. The gene calls are TRBV18 and TRBJ2-1; D perhaps matches TRBD2 (6 bases). V was shortened by 4 bases and J by 4 bases, with 17 bases between the two germline ends. Germline CDR1 and CDR2: KGHSH and LQKENI. The CDR3 length is 16 residues. Together with reference TRBV18 and TRBJ2-1, the CDR3 gives the full variable domain: NAGVMQNPRHLVRRRGQEARLRCSPMKGHSHVYWYRQLPEEGLKFMVYLQKENIIDESGMPKERFSAEFPKEGPSILRIQQVVRGDSAAYFCASSLQAGIFYNEQFFGPGTRLTVL.

This chain links TRBV27 with TRBJ2-7; a possible D gene is TRBD2 (5 bases). V shed 8 bases and J shed 1 base, with 15 bases lying between them. The germline gives CDR1 MNHEY, CDR2 SMNVEV (reference sequence). The length of the CDR3 is 14 residues. CDR3 coding DNA: TGTGCCAGCGCTCGGGAACAAACATCCTACGAGCAGTACTTC. It specifies CASAREQTSYEQYF.

V gene TRBV6-1 combines with J gene TRBJ2-5; 8 bases agree with TRBD2. CDR1 is MNHNS, CDR2 SASEGT, per germline. The CDR3 contains 16 residues. J was trimmed by 1 base and V by 6 bases; bases with no gene match: 10. In nucleotides, the CDR3 is TGTGCCAGCAGCGAAACTAGCGGAAACGGCCAAGAGACCCAGTACTTC. This translates into CASSETSGNGQETQYF.

The genes are TRBV2 and TRBJ1-4; tentatively, D is TRBD1 (5 bases). The length of the CDR3 is 14 residues. The V end was cut by 7 bases, the J end by 4 bases, with 13 bases between. Germline V gene sequence: CDR1 SNHLY, CDR2 FYNNEI. This CDR3 reads CASIPRQINEKLFF. The DNA for the CDR3 is TGTGCCAGCATTCCGCGACAGATTAATGAAAAACTGTTTTTT.

Here the CDR3 reads CASSSDRVQPQHF. For the CDR3, the DNA is TGTGCCAGCAGCTCCGACAGGGTCCAGCCCCAGCATTTT. The rearrangement joins TRBV27 to TRBJ1-5; 7 bases align to TRBD1. J lost 7 bases, V lost 6 bases, and 6 bases had no gene match. CDR1 and CDR2 (germline): MNHEY, SMNVEV (reference sequence). This CDR3 has 13 amino acids.

V and J are TRBV18 and TRBJ1-3; TRBD1 agrees at 8 bases. The CDR3 runs 15 residues. CDR1 is KGHSH and CDR2 is LQKENI in the germline V gene. V shed 4 bases, J shed 0 bases, and the junction held 2 bases outside the gene matches. The CDR3 bases are TGTGCCAGCTCACGGACAGGGAGCTCTGGAAACACCATATATTTT. Translation gives CASSRTGSSGNTIYF. The variable domain in full, with the rest retrieved from reference TRBV18 and TRBJ1-3, is NAGVMQNPRHLVRRRGQEARLRCSPMKGHSHVYWYRQLPEEGLKFMVYLQKENIIDESGMPKERFSAEFPKEGPSILRIQQVVRGDSAAYFCASSRTGSSGNTIYFGEGSWLTVV.

The chain carries TRBV20-1 and TRBJ1-6, with D possibly being TRBD1 (5 bases). This CDR3 is built from 11 residues. Germline loops: CDR1 DFQATT, CDR2 SNEGSKA (reference sequence). Trimming left V 5 bases short and J 16 bases short, with 15 bases between. CDR3 in amino acids: CSALGRDQLHF. The CDR3 DNA sequence: TGCAGTGCTCTCGGCAGGGATCAACTCCACTTT.

The J gene is TRBJ1-5, the V gene TRBV18; D is perhaps TRBD1 (6 bases). This CDR3 is built from 14 residues. CDR1 is KGHSH, CDR2 LQKENI, per germline. The V and J ends lost 2 bases and 5 bases respectively, with 10 bases between them. The CDR3 sequence: CASSPTGNHQPQHF. The CDR3 coding sequence is TGTGCCAGCTCACCAACAGGGAACCATCAGCCCCAGCATTTT.